This T cell receptor (beta chain) stems from a study of blood T cell repertoires in COVID-19. The method was immunoSEQ multiplex PCR; TCRdb's version includes in-frame clones alone and lacks a portion of them. The table has about 260,000 clones, 70% to 90% seen once. This receptor was obtained from a human donor in a cohort sampled during active COVID-19. The source material was peripheral blood.

CDR3 nucleotide sequence: TGTGCCTGGAGTATCGGCGGGGGCTCCTACGAGCAGTACTTC. Translated: CAWSIGGGSYEQYF. The rearrangement joins TRBV30 to TRBJ2-7, with TRBD2 identical over 7 bases. The CDR3 length is 14 residues. The ends lost 2 bases at V and 0 bases at J; junction bases unmatched: 4. The germline CDR1 and CDR2 sequences are GTSNPN and SVGIG (reference sequence). Filled out from reference TRBV30 and TRBJ2-7, the complete variable domain reads SQTIHQWPATLVQPVGSPLSLECTVEGTSNPNLYWYRQAAGRGLQLLFYSVGIGQISSEVPQNLSASRPQDRQFILSSKKLLLSDSGFYLCAWSIGGGSYEQYFGPGTRLTVT.